A single sample is the source of the 30 T cell receptor beta chains below, sequenced in a study of identifying expanded T cells in peripheral blood. Measured with immunoSEQ multiplex PCR; TCRdb has only the in-frame clones, and not every one. This sample yields 50,000 to 65,000 clones, of which around 86% are seen a single time; roughly 19% belongs to the top ten. The sample taken for sequencing was blood. All receptors come from a person aged 18 to 69 in good health.

V is TRBV7-2 and J is TRBJ2-5, with D hard to call. CDR1 SGHTA and CDR2 FQGNSA come from the germline V gene. Trimming stripped 0 bases from V and 1 base from J, with 3 bases between. The CDR3 consists of 13 residues. As DNA, the CDR3 is TGTGCCAGCAGCTTAGCCCTCCAAGAGACCCAGTACTTC. It specifies CASSLALQETQYF.

This chain connects TRBV20-1 to TRBJ2-5, with D unresolved. Germline loops: CDR1 DFQATT, CDR2 SNEGSKA (reference sequence). Deletions cut 3 bases from V and 4 bases from J, with 6 bases between. This CDR3 has 11 residues. Written as DNA, the CDR3 is TGCAGTGCTAGCTATGGAGAGACCCAGTACTTC. It translates to CSASYGETQYF.

This rearrangement joins TRBV5-1 to TRBJ1-1; possibly TRBD1 for D (6 bases). V was cut by 0 bases and J by 1 base, with 16 bases left in between. The CDR3 is 17 amino acids. From germline, CDR1 is SGHRS and CDR2 YFSETQ. The CDR3 loop is CASSLAVAGAGNTEAFF. In DNA, the CDR3 is TGCGCCAGCAGCTTGGCCGTAGCGGGGGCGGGGAACACTGAAGCTTTCTTT.

The V gene is TRBV7-9, the J gene TRBJ1-5; D is possibly TRBD1 (5 bases). This CDR3 has 13 residues. V was pared by 5 bases and J by 5 bases, with 10 bases between. From germline, CDR1 is SEHNR and CDR2 FQNEAQ (reference sequence). The CDR3 sequence: CASSPGGYQPQHF. The CDR3 DNA is TGTGCCAGCAGCCCTGGGGGGTATCAGCCCCAGCATTTT.

V is TRBV7-8 and J is TRBJ1-2, with D unclear. CDR3 length equals 13 residues. Germline values: CDR1 SGHVS, CDR2 FQNEAQ. Trimming removed 3 bases from V and 2 bases from J, with 7 bases in between. The CDR3: CASSFEQNYGYTF. The CDR3 DNA is TGTGCCAGCAGCTTTGAACAGAACTATGGCTACACCTTC.

The rearrangement joins TRBV6-5 to TRBJ1-2, with 8 bases lining up with TRBD1. Germline values: CDR1 MNHEY, CDR2 SVGAGI. The J segment lost 7 bases and the V segment lost 2 bases, leaving 3 bases of the junction unmatched. There are 13 residues in the CDR3. In nucleotides, the CDR3 is TGTGCCAGCAGTTACGGACAGGGTCCTGGCTACACCTTC. Translated, it gives CASSYGQGPGYTF.

This sequence joins TRBV7-8 and TRBJ1-3; D not resolved. Germline V gene sequence: CDR1 SGHVS, CDR2 FQNEAQ. The CDR3 runs to 15 residues. The ends were cut back, 5 bases at V and 0 bases at J, with 11 bases in the middle. The CDR3 region is CASSPERLSGNTIYF. CDR3 bases: TGTGCCAGCAGCCCTGAGAGACTCTCTGGAAACACCATATATTTT.

The chain is built from TRBV5-5 and TRBJ2-6, with D possibly matching TRBD1 (5 bases). The CDR3 is made up of 18 amino acids. CDR1 is SGHKS and CDR2 is YYEKEE in the germline V gene (reference sequence). The V and J ends lost 2 bases and 0 bases respectively, with 15 bases between them. The CDR3 sequence: CASSFSVQGSSGANVLTF. CDR3 DNA sequence: TGTGCCAGCAGCTTTTCCGTGCAGGGTAGCTCTGGGGCCAACGTCCTGACTTTC.

This clone was seen a handful of times. V and J are TRBV18 and TRBJ1-5; D unclear. V was shortened by 2 bases and J by 3 bases, with 5 bases between the two germline ends. The CDR3 length is 13 residues. The germline gives CDR1 KGHSH, CDR2 LQKENI. CDR3 coding DNA: TGTGCCAGCTCACCAGGTTTCAATCAGCCCCAGCATTTT. Protein sequence: CASSPGFNQPQHF.

The V call is TRBV7-9, the J call TRBJ2-1; TRBD1 is a possible D gene (6 bases). This CDR3 region has 14 residues. Between the trimmed V and J ends, which lost 2 bases and 3 bases, there was a span of 8 bases. Germline V CDR1 and CDR2: SEHNR, FQNEAQ (reference sequence). For the CDR3, the DNA is TGTGCCAGCAGCTTACGAGGGGGCTACAATGAGCAGTTCTTC. Protein product: CASSLRGGYNEQFF.

V is TRBV7-2 and J is TRBJ1-1; possible D gene TRBD1, 5 bases. CDR3 size: 16 residues. Germline CDR1 reads SGHTA; CDR2 reads FQGNSA. V dropped 4 bases and J dropped 0 bases, with 15 bases sitting between them. In DNA form, the CDR3 reads TGTGCCAGCAGCTCCCGGCCGGGGGGGATGAACACTGAAGCTTTCTTT. Amino acid sequence: CASSSRPGGMNTEAFF.

The chain joins TRBV2 to TRBJ2-7, with D possibly matching TRBD1 (6 bases). From germline, CDR1 is SNHLY and CDR2 FYNNEI. CDR3 length: 16 amino acids. V lost 5 bases and J 0 bases, leaving 17 bases between the germline ends. This CDR3 reads CASSRTGIRNSYEQYF. The CDR3 DNA sequence: TGTGCCAGCAGTCGTACAGGGATCCGAAACTCCTACGAGCAGTACTTC.

This clone was detected ten times or more. The rearrangement links TRBV2 to TRBJ1-2; 9 bases map to TRBD1. V gave up 6 bases and J gave up 3 bases; unmatched junction bases: 2. This CDR3 region has 13 residues. In germline, CDR1 is SNHLY, CDR2 FYNNEI. The CDR3 DNA sequence: TGTGCCAGCAGGAGGACAGGGGACTATGGCTACACCTTC. Translating it yields CASRRTGDYGYTF.

Turning to this clone: The conserved phenylalanine or tryptophan is not found at the CDR3 terminus, so this likely reflects a read error. The DNA is omitted, as the CDR3 cannot be located on it reliably, and the CDR3 follows TCRdb's listing. The CDR3: CAWSVPGRSDRLLL. The chain is built from TRBV30 and TRBJ1-2. Germline-derived CDR1 and CDR2 are GTSNPN and SVGIG (reference sequence). The CDR3 is 14 amino acids in total, end residues counted.

The chain combines TRBV6-6 with TRBJ1-5; D is uncertain. The CDR3 length is 13 residues. V was cut by 0 bases and J by 9 bases, with 9 bases left in between. Germline CDR1 is MNHNY and CDR2 is SVGAGI (reference sequence). The DNA for the CDR3 is TGTGCCAGCAGTTACTCCCGGGATTCGCCCCAGCATTTT. It translates to CASSYSRDSPQHF.

The genes are TRBV6-5 and TRBJ1-6; tentatively, D is TRBD1 (5 bases). CDR1 is MNHEY, CDR2 SVGAGI, per germline. V dropped 5 bases and J dropped 7 bases, with 9 bases sitting between them. The CDR3 is made up of 13 amino acids. CDR3 sequence: CASSVNRNSPLHF. The DNA for the CDR3 is TGTGCCAGCAGTGTAAACAGGAATTCACCCCTCCACTTT.

V gene TRBV7-2 combines with J gene TRBJ1-1, with a weak D call TRBD1 (5 bases). The CDR3 is 15 residues long. Germline V gene lookup returns CDR1 SGHTA and CDR2 FQGNSA. The V end lost 2 bases, the J end lost 0 bases, and 10 bases lay between the germline ends. This CDR3 is CASSLMGRVNTEAFF. In DNA form, the CDR3 reads TGTGCCAGCAGCTTAATGGGGCGTGTGAACACTGAAGCTTTCTTT.

The rearrangement links TRBV5-1 to TRBJ1-4; 8 bases agree with TRBD1. CDR1 is SGHRS and CDR2 is YFSETQ in the germline V gene. The V and J ends lost 4 bases and 1 base, in that order; junction bases with no gene match: 3. This CDR3 comprises 15 residues. CDR3 in amino acids: CASSITGGTNEKLFF. Here the CDR3 DNA reads TGCGCCAGCAGCATTACAGGGGGAACTAATGAAAAACTGTTTTTT.

This clone has only a few counts. The chain joins TRBV14 to TRBJ2-3; tentative D call: TRBD1 (5 bases). Germline CDR1 is SGHDN and CDR2 is FVKESK. This CDR3 comprises 15 residues. V was trimmed by 4 bases and J by 1 base, leaving 12 bases between them. CDR3 in amino acids: CASSRELQGTDTQYF. The CDR3 DNA reads TGTGCCAGCAGCCGAGAATTACAGGGCACAGATACGCAGTATTTT.

The rearrangement links TRBV6-6 to TRBJ1-1; D possibly corresponds to TRBD1 (5 bases). CDR1 is MNHNY and CDR2 is SVGAGI in the germline V gene (reference sequence). The CDR3 loop spans 14 amino acids. The V end lost 5 bases, the J end lost 4 bases, and 14 bases lay between the germline ends. The DNA of the CDR3 is TGTGCCAGCAGTATAGACGGCGGGGGCACTGAAGCTTTCTTT. It codes for CASSIDGGGTEAFF.

The rearrangement links TRBV6-5 to TRBJ1-4; D is unresolved. Germline lookup yields CDR1 MNHEY and CDR2 SVGAGI. The CDR3 is 16 amino acids. V was shortened by 2 bases and J by 8 bases, with 18 bases between the two germline ends. The CDR3 region has the DNA TGTGCCAGCAGTTACCCCTCAGGTGTGAGAGGGGAAAAACTGTTTTTT. This gives the protein CASSYPSGVRGEKLFF.

The gene calls are TRBV7-7 and TRBJ2-3; a weak D match, TRBD2 (5 bases). This CDR3 is 13 amino acids long. V lost 2 bases and J lost 9, with 12 bases in between. From germline, CDR1 is SSHAT and CDR2 FNYEAQ (reference sequence). CDR3 DNA: TGTGCCAGCAGCTTATCGAGGGATCAAACGCAGTATTTT. Its translation: CASSLSRDQTQYF.

V usage is TRBV7-2 and J usage is TRBJ2-7; 12 nucleotides align to TRBD2. The CDR3 has 15 amino acids. Germline CDR1 is SGHTA and CDR2 is FQGNSA. Losses at the gene ends were 1 base for V and 7 bases for J; bases not matched to a gene: 5. CDR3 DNA: TGTGCCAGCAGCTTAGAGGCTAGCGGGAGGGGGGAGCAGTACTTC. The encoded protein is CASSLEASGRGEQYF.

V is TRBV5-8 and J is TRBJ1-2; perhaps TRBD1 as D (5 bases). The CDR3 is made up of 15 amino acids. CDR1 is SGHTS, CDR2 YDEGEE, per germline. Trimming left V 4 bases short and J 3 bases short, with 16 bases between. The CDR3 reads CASSTGLRVDYGYTF. CDR3 bases: TGTGCCAGCAGCACAGGACTTAGGGTGGACTATGGCTACACCTTC.

This rearrangement joins TRBV27 to TRBJ2-7; tentatively, D is TRBD1 (6 bases). The V gene's germline CDR1 is MNHEY and CDR2 SMNVEV (reference sequence). V shed 2 bases and J shed 6 bases, with 14 bases lying between them. The CDR3 has 14 residues. CDR3 sequence reads: CASSLIGGRGEQYF. In DNA form, the CDR3 reads TGTGCCAGCAGTTTAATAGGGGGTCGGGGCGAGCAGTACTTC.

The CDR3 loop is CASSSRGVAGELFF. CDR3 nucleotides: TGTGCCAGCAGCTCCCGTGGGGTTGCCGGGGAGCTGTTTTTT. The chain employs TRBV7-9 and TRBJ2-2, with D unclear. CDR1 is SEHNR, CDR2 FQNEAQ, per germline (reference sequence). The V gene lost 4 bases and the J gene lost 6 bases, with 12 bases spanning the gap. The CDR3 sequence is 14 residues long.

V is TRBV5-1 and J is TRBJ2-1; TRBD2 matches 8 bases. The CDR3 has 15 residues. Germline V gene lookup returns CDR1 SGHRS and CDR2 YFSETQ. J lost 7 bases, V lost 4 bases, and 10 bases had no gene match. The CDR3 DNA is TGCGCCAGCAGCCCCCCGGGAGGGAGCAGGAATGAGCAGTTCTTC. It encodes CASSPPGGSRNEQFF.

The sample holds a few counts of this clone. The V call is TRBV5-6, the J call TRBJ2-1, with a tentative D call TRBD2 (5 bases). CDR1 is SGHDT, CDR2 YYEEEE, per germline. V was trimmed by 6 bases and J by 10 bases, leaving 17 bases between them. CDR3 size: 13 residues. The chain's CDR3 is CASTNNRGNEQFF. CDR3 coding DNA: TGTGCCAGCACCAACAACCGGGGAAACGAGCAGTTCTTC.

This sequence joins TRBV2 and TRBJ1-6, with D maybe TRBD1 (6 bases). Trimming pared 7 bases from V and 6 bases from J, leaving 13 bases between. The CDR3 contains 14 residues. CDR1 is SNHLY and CDR2 is FYNNEI in the germline V gene. The CDR3 reads CASTGGGSNSPLHF. The CDR3 DNA reads TGTGCCAGCACAGGAGGGGGAAGTAATTCACCCCTCCACTTT.

The CDR3 DNA is TGTGCCAGCTCACAGGACAGAGACTCTGGAAACACCATATATTTT. Protein: CASSQDRDSGNTIYF. The chain carries TRBV18 and TRBJ1-3; possible D gene TRBD1, 6 bases. CDR3 size: 15 residues. Trimming cost V 4 bases and J 0 bases, with 10 bases left between them. Germline V gene sequence: CDR1 KGHSH, CDR2 LQKENI.